The rows below give T cell receptor beta chains drawn from one sample of a study of T cell repertoires in cytomegalovirus infection. These TCRs are of unknown antigen specificity. In TCRdb, the reads were re-called with MiXCR into one record per CDR3 protein. The data show some 120,000 distinct CDR3 sequences, more than 25% seen once. The source material was CD8+ T cells from cultured PBMCs, sampled from culture after CMV antigen stimulation. These receptors came from a human donor in good health (CMV status not recorded). Some clones in this sample may be carry-over from other donors' samples. Each CDR3 is given with its conserved first and last residue.

>TRBV6-5|TRBJ1-2
CASSYRTPNYGYTF
>TRBV6-2/TRBV6-3|TRBJ1-1
CASRSQGAGTEAFF
>TRBV7-9|TRBJ2-3
CASSRPPADRESTDTQYF
>TRBV6-1|TRBJ2-2
CASSEMAVAGDFGELFF
>TRBV7-3|TRBJ2-1
CASRTSGGLNNEQFF
>TRBV5-8|TRBJ1-4
CASSLGRSSTNEKLFF
>TRBV11-1|TRBJ1-1
CASSFGGNEAFF
>TRBV7-2|TRBJ1-2
CASSQPGIGPVYGYTF
>TRBV27|TRBJ2-1
CASMAHRSSYNEQFF
>TRBV7-2|TRBJ1-2
CASSRRGLGHYGYTF
>TRBV2|TRBJ1-1
CASRQQGLPEAFF
>TRBV6-6|TRBJ2-3
CASRQGIVLDTQYF
>TRBV4-2|TRBJ1-5
CASSQEAKAANQPQHF
>TRBV6-1|TRBJ2-7
CASSEWREYEQYF
>TRBV5-6|TRBJ2-1
CASSQASGRRHNEQFF
>TRBV27|TRBJ1-2
CASRGGGANYGYTF
>TRBV7-6|TRBJ1-4
CASSLFGTDYKEKLFF
>TRBV11-1|TRBJ2-2
CASSLVAGELFF
>TRBV20-1|TRBJ1-2
CSAGGQGGGYTF
>TRBV25-1|TRBJ1-6
CASTGLENDNSPLHF
>TRBV7-6|TRBJ2-2
CASSLVRAGANTGELFF
>TRBV27|TRBJ2-2
CASSPEGGGGFWNTGELFF
>TRBV27|TRBJ2-3
CASSWSSGGLNF
>TRBV6-5|TRBJ2-1
CASSTSGGDEQFF
>TRBV4-1|TRBJ2-1
CASSQVAGAYNEQFF
>TRBV7-2|TRBJ2-3
CASSQLSGPGGTQYF
>TRBV5-6|TRBJ1-3
CAVGISGNTIYF
>TRBV28|TRBJ2-7
CASSLDRVYEQYF
>TRBV4-3|TRBJ1-3
CASSQDLTSSGNTIYF
>TRBV6-6|TRBJ1-1
CATSQGYTEAFF
>TRBV27|TRBJ2-1
CASGLNTGAYNEQFF
>TRBV28|TRBJ2-2
CASSLYRVNGELFF
>TRBV9|TRBJ2-1
CASSPPQGEGNEQFF
>TRBV5-1|TRBJ1-1
CASSFPGRTEAFF
>TRBV6-2/TRBV6-3|TRBJ2-7
CASSYGYREERYEQYF
>TRBV24-1|TRBJ1-1
CATSGSGVESTEAFF
>TRBV6-1|TRBJ1-1
CASSEYLEATEAFF
>TRBV11-3|TRBJ1-1
CASSSGSLGMNTEAFF
>TRBV16|TRBJ1-1
CASSNGNTEAFF
>TRBV5-6|TRBJ1-5
CASSFLGNQPQHF
>TRBV6-2/TRBV6-3|TRBJ2-7
CASSFAYEQYF
>TRBV7-6|TRBJ2-3
CAGSSSTSGGYTDTQYF
>TRBV12-3/TRBV12-4|TRBJ2-3
CASSFNPGRWRGQERVASTDTQYF
>TRBV6-1|TRBJ1-5
CASSETGTHSNQPQHF
>TRBV3-1|TRBJ2-5
CASSQAWGLDQETQYF
>TRBV28|TRBJ2-1
CASSFAGGRVIDNEQFF
>TRBV3-1|TRBJ2-5
CASSQETSDQETQYF
>TRBV7-9|TRBJ1-1
CALREGSTEAFF
>TRBV7-9|TRBJ2-1
CASSPQGELNEQFF
>TRBV5-6|TRBJ1-2
CASSSIGGGYTF
>TRBV7-2|TRBJ2-3
CASSSGRVTDTQYF
>TRBV7-9|TRBJ2-7
CASSERTGRFVDEQYF
>TRBV11-2|TRBJ1-4
CASSFRQAQRETNEKLFF
>TRBV10-3|TRBJ2-7
CAISESVREDQYEQYF
>TRBV4-1|TRBJ1-6
CASSQYSGKGSNSPLHF
>TRBV3-1|TRBJ2-5
CASRLNRTQYF